A single sample is the source of the 11 T cell receptor beta chains below, sequenced in a study of cytomegalovirus exposure and HLA in healthy donors. Researchers ran the PCR with 60 Vbeta and 13 Jbeta primers. The method was immunoSEQ multiplex PCR; TCRdb's version includes in-frame clones alone and lacks a portion of them. The sample has fewer than 150,000 clones, approximately 80% seen once. The sequenced sample was PBMCs. The receptor source for this set is a man in his forties in good health and CMV-seronegative.

The V call is TRBV15, the J call TRBJ1-2; no clear D. This CDR3 is built from 12 residues. Per the germline V gene, CDR1 is LNHNV and CDR2 is YYDKDF (reference sequence). Trimming took off 0 bases at V and 7 bases at J, with 6 bases between the two ends. The CDR3 region is CATSRDRGGYTF. DNA of the CDR3: TGTGCCACCAGCAGAGACCGGGGTGGCTACACCTTC.

Note on this clone: Likely a read error: the CDR3 ends without its conserved phenylalanine or tryptophan. Because the CDR3's place on the DNA is in doubt, the DNA is left out and the CDR3 is given as listed by TCRdb. V usage is TRBV30 and J usage is TRBJ1-1. CDR1 and CDR2 from the germline V gene are GTSNPN and SVGIG (reference sequence). The CDR3 length is 11 residues, termini included. CDR3 loop: CAWSRSSEALV.

The J gene is TRBJ1-5, the V gene TRBV7-8; D is ambiguous. CDR3 length: 15 residues. V lost 1 base and J 4 bases, leaving 11 bases between the germline ends. From germline, CDR1 is SGHVS and CDR2 FQNEAQ. Written as DNA, the CDR3 is TGTGCCAGCAGCTTAGTTACAACAGCAAATCAGCCCCAGCATTTT. Encoded protein: CASSLVTTANQPQHF.

Comment on this clone: The junction does not match germline at one end; this may be a read error. This chain uses TRBV10-2 with TRBJ2-1; D is unclear. Germline lookup yields CDR1 WSHSY and CDR2 SAAADI. This CDR3 contains 11 residues. The DNA of the CDR3 is TGCGCCAGCTTAAACTACGATGAGCAGTTCTTC. Translating gives CASLNYDEQFF.

V is TRBV6-1 and J is TRBJ1-5; 8 bases match TRBD1. The V segment lost 7 bases and the J segment 4 bases; nucleotides outside the gene matches: 9. Per germline, CDR1 MNHNS and CDR2 SASEGT. The CDR3 spans 15 residues. CDR3 sequence (DNA): TGTGCCAGCATGATTGACAGGGGAATGAATCAGCCCCAGCATTTT. Translation: CASMIDRGMNQPQHF.

This chain joins TRBV5-1 and TRBJ2-1; 8 bases agree with TRBD2. The CDR3 is made up of 14 amino acids. V dropped 4 bases and J dropped 9; count of bases not matched to a gene: 9. Germline lookup yields CDR1 SGHRS and CDR2 YFSETQ. This chain's CDR3 is CASSAGSGISEQFF. The CDR3 DNA follows: TGCGCCAGCAGCGCGGGTAGCGGGATTAGTGAGCAGTTCTTC.

The chain joins TRBV27 to TRBJ2-1; D perhaps matches TRBD2 (5 bases). Germline loops: CDR1 MNHEY, CDR2 SMNVEV (reference sequence). The CDR3 runs 11 residues. Trimming stripped 10 bases from V and 4 bases from J, with 8 bases between. CDR3 nucleotides: TGTGCCACCCGGGAATACAATGAGCAGTTCTTC. It translates to CATREYNEQFF.

This chain links TRBV5-1 with TRBJ2-5; 7 bases line up with TRBD2. The V gene end was trimmed by 1 base and the J gene end by 4 bases; junction bases not matched to a gene: 7. Germline lookup yields CDR1 SGHRS and CDR2 YFSETQ. The CDR3 sequence is 15 residues long. CDR3 sequence: CASSLRGGPRETQYF. The CDR3 DNA sequence: TGCGCCAGCAGCTTGCGGGGAGGGCCCAGAGAGACCCAGTACTTC.

The genes are TRBV2 and TRBJ2-3, with 9 bases that match TRBD2. Germline lookup yields CDR1 SNHLY and CDR2 FYNNEI. With V trimmed by 7 bases and J by 5 bases, 7 bases remained unmatched. CDR3 size: 14 residues. CDR3 region: CASIGGGAGDTQYF. For the CDR3, the DNA is TGTGCCAGCATCGGCGGGGGGGCCGGAGATACGCAGTATTTT.

The V call is TRBV28, the J call TRBJ1-5, with D hard to call. The germline V and J ends were trimmed by 3 bases and 3 bases, with 9 bases remaining between them. The V gene's germline CDR1 is MDHEN and CDR2 SYDVKM. The CDR3 totals 14 residues. This CDR3 reads CASSFGQFNQPQHF. The CDR3 DNA reads TGTGCCAGCAGTTTTGGGCAGTTCAATCAGCCCCAGCATTTT. Full variable domain (rest looked up from reference TRBV28 and TRBJ1-5): DVKVTQSSRYLVKRTGEKVFLECVQDMDHENMFWYRQDPGLGLRLIYFSYDVKMKEKGDIPEGYSVSREKKERFSLILESASTNQTSMYLCASSFGQFNQPQHFGDGTRLSIL.

The table lists this clone with a few counts. The genes are TRBV29-1 and TRBJ2-1; the D gene is possibly TRBD1 (6 bases). The CDR3 sequence is 17 residues long. V shed 8 bases and J shed 2 bases, with 25 bases lying between them. From germline, CDR1 is SQVTM and CDR2 ANQGSEA. DNA of the CDR3: TGCAGCTTAATTCCTTCCGGGACAAAAAGGGCCTACAATGAGCAGTTCTTC. This codes for CSLIPSGTKRAYNEQFF.